The clone carrying this T cell receptor (beta chain) has at least ten counts. The sample comes from a study of tumor-infiltrating lymphocytes in glioblastoma multiforme. Looked up from germline, CDR1 is MNHEY and CDR2 is SVGAGI. The CDR3 is 15 amino acids. Trimming took 5 bases from V and 2 from J, leaving 16 bases between them. TCRB libraries came from RNA via three nested multiplex PCR rounds. TCRB cDNA was made from 0.4 to 0.6 ug total RNA. These TCRB libraries lack any described unique molecular identifiers. Each CDR3 protein gets one entry after TCRdb re-called the multiplex PCR reads with MiXCR. The table records about 32,000 distinct CDR3 sequences, 50% to 75% of them present only once.

This chain links TRBV6-5 with TRBJ2-7; the D gene is possibly TRBD1 (6 bases). This TCR came from a male donor with glioblastoma. What was sequenced was brain tumor tissue. CDR3: CASSLRGPSAYEQYF. The CDR3 DNA follows: TGTGCCAGCAGTCTCAGGGGACCCTCCGCCTACGAGCAGTACTTC.